These T cell receptor beta chains were read from a single sample in a study of blood T cell repertoires in COVID-19. The method was immunoSEQ multiplex PCR; TCRdb's version includes in-frame clones alone and lacks a portion of them. The sample has 200,000 to 300,000 clones, about 79% seen once. Sequenced: peripheral blood. These receptors were collected from an elderly man with acute or convalescent COVID-19. The CDR3 runs from the conserved cysteine through the conserved F or W. The order of the fields is J gene, clone size, D gene, V gene, CDR3 protein, CDR3 DNA. The D gene is left open where the match is weak. A clone size is listed for some rows: how often the clone was seen (once, few, many), or a class if it is expanded.

TRBJ1-1	.	TRBD1	TRBV6-5	CASRAETGGGTEAFF	TGTGCCAGCAGGGCAGAGACAGGGGGCGGAACTGAAGCTTTCTTT
TRBJ2-2	.	TRBD2	TRBV5-1	CASSLGGTSGAGELFF	TGCGCCAGCAGCTTGGGCGGGACTAGCGGGGCCGGGGAGCTGTTTTTT
TRBJ1-2	once	.	TRBV11-2	CASSSLDSLYGYTF	TGTGCCAGCAGCTCGTTGGACAGCCTCTATGGCTACACCTTC
TRBJ2-1	.	TRBD2	TRBV7-9	CASSLGAGTSGSNEQFF	TGTGCCAGCAGCTTAGGGGCGGGGACTAGCGGGAGCAATGAGCAGTTCTTC
TRBJ2-7	.	.	TRBV11-2	CASSSDRGFLIEQYF	TGTGCCAGCAGCTCAGACAGAGGTTTTTTAATCGAGCAGTACTTC
TRBJ2-1	.	TRBD1	TRBV7-9	CASSSNRGVLLNEQFF	TGTGCCAGCAGCTCGAACAGGGGGGTTCTCCTTAATGAGCAGTTCTTC
TRBJ1-5	few	TRBD1	TRBV4-2	CASSHLLGTDNSNQPQHF	TGTGCCAGCAGCCACCTTCTAGGGACAGATAATAGCAATCAGCCCCAGCATTTT
TRBJ1-6	.	.	TRBV6-5	CASSSKSLIRGSPLHF	TGTGCCAGCAGTTCCAAGTCACTAATAAGGGGGTCACCCCTCCACTTT
TRBJ2-2	.	.	TRBV3-1/TRBV3-2	CASSQEGGRGELFF	TGTGCCAGCAGCCAAGAAGGAGGGAGGGGGGAGCTGTTTTTT
TRBJ2-2	.	TRBD2	TRBV3-1/TRBV3-2	CASRGGGTGELFF	TGTGCCAGCAGGGGCGGGGGGACCGGGGAGCTGTTTTTT
TRBJ1-3	.	.	TRBV5-1	CASSPGHLSGNTIYF	TGCGCCAGCAGCCCGGGACACCTCTCTGGAAACACCATATATTTT
TRBJ1-6	.	.	TRBV5-1	CASSSQGVDSPLHF	TGCGCCAGCAGCTCACAGGGAGTCGATTCACCCCTCCACTTT
TRBJ2-3	.	TRBD2	TRBV10-3	CAISESRERVNTQYF	TGTGCCATCAGTGAGTCGCGGGAGAGAGTGAATACGCAGTATTTT